This T cell receptor (beta chain) originates from a study of blood T cell repertoires in COVID-19. Assay: immunoSEQ multiplex PCR; the TCRdb copy retains only in-frame clones and omits some. The profile covers 150,000 to 200,000 clones, with 85% to 90% appearing a single time and less than 8% taken by the ten largest. CDR1 and CDR2 from the germline V gene are LGHDT and YNNKEL (reference sequence). The ends were cut back, 0 bases at V and 5 bases at J, with 13 bases in the middle. The CDR3 has 15 amino acids. The sample holds one count of this clone. The TCR was taken from a woman aged 45 to 65 who had recovered from COVID-19. The material sequenced was PBMCs or T cells enriched from blood (not recorded which). J is TRBJ2-5 and V is TRBV3-1 (or the pseudogene TRBV3-2); a possible D gene is TRBD2 (6 bases). The DNA of the CDR3 is TGTGCCAGCAGCCAAGAACGCGCGGGGTGGGAGACCCAGTACTTC. Residues: CASSQERAGWETQYF.